Below, 20 T cell receptor beta chains from the same sample are listed, as sequenced in a study of cytomegalovirus exposure and HLA in healthy donors (dated by TCRdb to the late 2010s). Libraries were constructed by the immunoSEQ multiplex PCR assay. The table was pulled from immuneACCESS by TCRdb, which kept in-frame rearrangements only. Such tables lose some clones; where checked, under half of the loss comes from unresolved V genes, and the rest has no known cause. Here the sample has about 160,000 clones; under 90% occur a single time. The top ten clones comprise 4% to 4.5% of the sample. Specimen: PBMCs. Receptors were obtained from a man younger than 35 in good health and CMV-seropositive.

The chain has TRBV5-1 and TRBJ1-1; D gene unclear. V lost 0 bases, J lost 2 bases, and 8 bases lay in between. Germline V gives CDR1 SGHRS, CDR2 YFSETQ. CDR3 length equals 14 residues. DNA for the CDR3: TGCGCCAGCAGCTTGGACGGGATCAACACTGAAGCTTTCTTT. Translating it yields CASSLDGINTEAFF.

V gene TRBV5-1 combines with J gene TRBJ2-1, with TRBD1 as a possible D gene (5 bases). CDR1 SGHRS and CDR2 YFSETQ come from the germline V gene. V gave up 1 base and J gave up 2 bases, with 13 bases separating them. CDR3 length equals 16 residues. CDR3 residues: CASSLSLGLTYNEQFF. Here the CDR3 DNA reads TGCGCCAGCAGCTTGTCGCTGGGGCTCACCTACAATGAGCAGTTCTTC.

The chain employs TRBV25-1 and TRBJ2-4; 7 positions agree with TRBD2. V was clipped by 2 bases and J by 2 bases; unmatched bases: 12. The V gene's germline CDR1 is MGHDK and CDR2 SYGVNS. This CDR3 contains 18 residues. The CDR3 sequence is CASSEEGRGGTSKNIQYF. In DNA, the CDR3 is TGTGCCAGCAGTGAAGAGGGGAGGGGCGGCACCTCCAAAAACATTCAGTACTTC.

This chain uses TRBV9 with TRBJ2-1; TRBD1 matches 7 bases. This CDR3 region has 15 residues. The germline V gene has CDR1 SGDLS and CDR2 YYNGEE. V shed 3 bases, J shed 4 bases, and the junction held 7 bases outside the gene matches. The DNA for the CDR3 is TGTGCCAGCAGCGCTCCGGGACAGTCTTACAATGAGCAGTTCTTC. This translates into CASSAPGQSYNEQFF.

J is TRBJ2-3 and V is TRBV19; 7 nucleotides align to TRBD2. CDR3 length equals 15 residues. V lost 10 bases, J lost 2 bases, and 12 bases stayed unmatched. From germline, CDR1 is LNHDA and CDR2 SQIVND (reference sequence). CDR3 in DNA: TGTGCCACCTCCTGGGGGGGAGGGAACACAGATACGCAGTATTTT. Residues: CATSWGGGNTDTQYF.

V usage is TRBV2 and J usage is TRBJ2-1; tentative D call: TRBD1 (6 bases). V lost 7 bases, J lost 7 bases, and 14 bases lay in between. From germline, CDR1 is SNHLY and CDR2 FYNNEI. The CDR3 consists of 13 residues. Here the CDR3 reads CASNTQGVNEQFF. CDR3 nucleotides: TGTGCCAGCAATACACAGGGTGTAAATGAGCAGTTCTTC.

This clone occurred once. This chain joins TRBV20-1 and TRBJ2-1; possible D gene TRBD2, 7 bases. V was trimmed by 6 bases and J by 15 bases, leaving 15 bases between them. Germline-derived CDR1 and CDR2 are DFQATT and SNEGSKA (reference sequence). CDR3 length: 10 amino acids. The CDR3 region has the DNA TGCAGTGCCCTGGGGGGGCGCGGGTTCTTC. It is translated as CSALGGRGFF.

The chain links TRBV10-3 to TRBJ2-1; TRBD1 might be the D (5 bases). CDR3 size: 13 residues. Per the germline V gene, CDR1 is ENHRY and CDR2 is SYGVKD. The V end was cut by 7 bases, the J end by 7 bases, with 14 bases between. For the CDR3, the DNA is TGTGCCATCAAACCGGCAGGGATGAATGAGCAGTTCTTC. Amino acid sequence: CAIKPAGMNEQFF.

The rearrangement joins TRBV5-6 to TRBJ2-7; 8 nucleotides agree with TRBD1. Unmatched junction bases numbered 11, after V lost 1 base and J lost 2 bases. The CDR3 covers 17 residues. Germline CDR1 and CDR2: SGHDT and YYEEEE. The CDR3: CASSLWTGTSITYEQYF. Here the CDR3 DNA reads TGTGCCAGCAGCTTGTGGACAGGGACCTCTATCACCTACGAGCAGTACTTC. The full variable domain, completed using reference TRBV5-6 and TRBJ2-7, is DAGVTQSPTHLIKTRGQQVTLRCSPKSGHDTVSWYQQALGQGPQFIFQYYEEEERQRGNFPDRFSGHQFPNYSSELNVNALLLGDSALYLCASSLWTGTSITYEQYFGPGTRLTVT.

This clone was counted once. This rearrangement joins TRBV28 to TRBJ2-5; TRBD1 might be the D (5 bases). Germline V gene data show CDR1 as MDHEN and CDR2 as SYDVKM. Trimming took off 5 bases at V and 2 bases at J, with 9 bases between the two ends. The CDR3 covers 13 residues. In DNA form, the CDR3 reads TGTGCCAGCAGTCCCGGACATCAAGAGACCCAGTACTTC. This sequence encodes CASSPGHQETQYF.

The CDR3 protein is CASSIPGTSADTQYF. In nucleotides, the CDR3 is TGTGCCAGTAGCATCCCAGGGACTAGTGCAGATACGCAGTATTTT. The chain recombines TRBV19 with TRBJ2-3; 8 bases are a match to TRBD2. V trimming: 6 bases; J trimming: 4 bases; junction bases outside the gene matches: 9. Germline CDR1 and CDR2: LNHDA and SQIVND (reference sequence). There are 15 residues in the CDR3.

The gene calls are TRBV29-1 and TRBJ2-3, with TRBD2 matching over 10 bases. Germline V lookup: CDR1 SQVTM, CDR2 ANQGSEA. V lost 6 bases, J lost 0 bases, and 6 bases stayed unmatched. The CDR3 is 15 amino acids. The CDR3 DNA follows: TGCAGCGTCAGCGGGGGGGACCCTAGCACAGATACGCAGTATTTT. Amino acid sequence: CSVSGGDPSTDTQYF.

J is TRBJ2-5 and V is TRBV30; 8 nucleotides agree with TRBD2. This CDR3 has 15 residues. Germline-derived CDR1 and CDR2 are GTSNPN and SVGIG (reference sequence). The J segment lost 5 bases and the V segment lost 2 bases, leaving 10 bases of the junction unmatched. CDR3 loop: CAWSFLAGGGETQYF. The CDR3 DNA is TGTGCCTGGAGTTTTTTGGCGGGAGGCGGCGAGACCCAGTACTTC. Combining the CDR3 with reference TRBV30 and TRBJ2-5 gives the whole variable domain SQTIHQWPATLVQPVGSPLSLECTVEGTSNPNLYWYRQAAGRGLQLLFYSVGIGQISSEVPQNLSASRPQDRQFILSSKKLLLSDSGFYLCAWSFLAGGGETQYFGPGTRLLVL.

The chain joins TRBV29-1 to TRBJ2-1; 10 bases line up with TRBD2. Unmatched junction bases numbered 9, after V lost 7 bases and J lost 3 bases. The germline CDR1 and CDR2 sequences are SQVTM and ANQGSEA. The CDR3 spans 15 residues. The CDR3 sequence: CSAQIAGGIYNEQFF. CDR3 in DNA: TGCAGCGCTCAAATAGCGGGAGGAATCTACAATGAGCAGTTCTTC.

This clone was observed a single time. The chain uses TRBV6-5 and TRBJ2-2; TRBD1 agrees at 8 bases. The CDR3 runs to 15 residues. Germline CDR1 and CDR2: MNHEY and SVGAGI. J was trimmed by 3 bases and V by 7 bases; bases with no gene match: 7. CDR3 protein: CASNPDRGYTGELFF. The DNA of the CDR3 is TGTGCCAGCAACCCAGACAGGGGTTACACCGGGGAGCTGTTTTTT.

This chain uses TRBV19 with TRBJ1-1; D gene unclear. The CDR3 has 13 residues. Germline CDR1 reads LNHDA; CDR2 reads SQIVND (reference sequence). The ends were cut back, 3 bases at V and 3 bases at J, with 8 bases in the middle. In nucleotides, the CDR3 is TGTGCCAGTAGTATCGGAGGCGACACTGAAGCTTTCTTT. The encoded protein is CASSIGGDTEAFF.

V and J are TRBV11-1 and TRBJ2-7; 9 positions match TRBD2. Germline values: CDR1 SGHAT, CDR2 FQDESV (reference sequence). With 5 bases clipped from V and 1 base from J, the junction kept 15 bases outside the gene matches. The CDR3 runs to 18 residues. Written as DNA, the CDR3 is TGTGCCAGCAGCGCCGTAGGGTTCCTAGCGGGATTGTCCTACGAGCAGTACTTC. Encoded protein: CASSAVGFLAGLSYEQYF.

This clone appeared a single time. The rearrangement joins TRBV27 to TRBJ1-2; D ambiguous. The V end lost 1 base, the J end lost 6 bases, and 15 bases lay between the germline ends. Germline V CDR1 and CDR2: MNHEY, SMNVEV (reference sequence). The CDR3 extends over 15 amino acids. This CDR3 is CASSLFLWSGDGYTF. The CDR3 DNA reads as TGTGCCAGCAGTTTATTCCTGTGGTCGGGTGATGGCTACACCTTC.

V is TRBV6-5 and J is TRBJ2-5; perhaps TRBD1 as D (5 bases). The DNA end lines up better with TRBJ2-7; the J call may be wrong. Germline loops: CDR1 MNHEY, CDR2 SVGAGI. The CDR3 is 13 residues long. CDR3 sequence: CASRAPGSYEQYF. In DNA form, the CDR3 reads TGTGCCAGCAGGGCCCCAGGGTCCTACGAGCAGTACTTC.

The chain combines TRBV7-2 with TRBJ2-7, with TRBD2 matching over 8 bases. There are 16 residues in the CDR3. Germline CDR1 is SGHTA and CDR2 is FQGNSA. V shed 1 base and J 1 base; nucleotides not matched to a gene: 6. For the CDR3, the DNA is TGTGCCAGCAGCTTAGTTGGCGGGAGGAAATCCTACGAGCAGTACTTC. It yields the protein CASSLVGGRKSYEQYF.